The clone carrying this T cell receptor (beta chain) was seen a handful of times. The source of the sample is a study of blood T cell repertoires in COVID-19. In the authors' methods: Reference gene primer amplification gave nucleated cell count estimates. Profiling relied on immunoSEQ multiplex PCR, and the TCRdb table lists in-frame clones only, not all of them. Clone size and the V and J calls come from that table; the DNA yielded D and trimming. The data hold about 250,000 clones, with 70% to 90% observed a single time. The J segment lost 2 bases and the V segment lost 6 bases, leaving 5 bases of the junction unmatched. Germline values: CDR1 MNHNY, CDR2 SVGAGI (reference sequence). The CDR3 has 15 amino acids.

The specimen sequenced was peripheral blood. The sequence derives from a woman in her thirties with COVID-19, enrolled during active disease. The chain carries TRBV6-6 and TRBJ1-2; TRBD1 agrees at 11 bases. The DNA for the CDR3 is TGTGCCAGCAGCCATCGGGACAGGGGGAACTATGGCTACACCTTC. This codes for CASSHRDRGNYGYTF.